This T cell receptor (beta chain) is from a study of T cell responses to AZD1222 COVID-19 vaccine listed by TCRdb under 2021. Concerning the study at large: AZD1222 recipients given second doses at about 4 weeks or at about 12 weeks were pooled, since spike-specific TCR depth and breadth were not found to differ between the two schedules. Trial participants were enrolled into age subgroups of 18-55, 56-69 and 70-plus years, which contained approximately 150, 28 and 58 TCR-sequenced participants, respectively. TCR sequencing covered 233 trial participants: 207 given two doses of AZD1222 and 26 given two doses of MenACWY control vaccine. On the study overall, not on this receptor specifically: Most participants were white British and females outnumbered males, and the authors suggested that clonal diversity may have been underestimated. Because no samples from the day 14 peak response were available, repertoires could be characterized only after the peak T cell response. Vaccine-associated CD4 TCRs spanned the whole spike protein, with dominant responses in regions 160-218 and 743-854. Epitopes outside the regions mutated in the B.1.351 and B.1.1.7 variants were reportedly recognized by nearly half of the unique spike-specific TCRs. In the small 56-69-year group, the increase in depth fell short of significance, most likely because of low power. Conclusions about previously exposed vaccinees are limited because only six or seven AZD1222 recipients were SARS-CoV-2 seropositive at baseline. A significant rise in spike-specific TCR breadth and depth was observed after two AZD1222 doses relative to day 0 and relative to MenACWY recipients.

The V end gives up 4 bases and the J end 4 bases, leaving 11 bases in the junction not matched to a gene. In the germline V gene, CDR1 corresponds to SGHRS and CDR2 to YFSETQ. From the cysteine through the phenylalanine, the CDR3 covers 15 amino acids. Only CDR3 DNA is held: 45 bases, read in frame from base 1. A remark on this clone: Its antigen specificity is not known. No base qualities exist here, and no much larger clone lies one base off it.

Interpreted using the paper, the time point label stands for: baseline before first vaccination. Vaccinee samples were obtained from the UK trials COV001 and COV002, which included a single-blind randomized controlled phase 2/3 trial of AZD1222 (ChAdOx1 nCoV-19) in healthy adults. For TCRbeta chain sequencing, PBMC samples from trial participants were taken at day 0 and at day 28 after the second dose. The CDR3 regions of human TCRbeta chains were analyzed by immunosequencing. The paper's processing steps were these. Repertoire TCRs were matched against a reference library of SARS-CoV-2-specific TCRs generated with the MIRA antigen-specificity platform. Breadth was defined as the fraction of unique TCRs that were SARS-CoV-2-associated, and depth was defined as the fraction of total T cells that were SARS-CoV-2-associated. Using the MIRA data, each spike-specific TCR was assigned both to the spike region to which the TCR was reactive and to a CD4 or CD8 class. Log10-transformed breadth and depth values were compared by one-way ANOVA with Sidak's multiple comparisons tests. What TCRdb holds here is the immuneACCESS table cut down to in-frame rearrangements. Part of the clones is not present; checked against another copy, under half of the missing clones reflect an unresolved V gene, and the others are unexplained. From that table come the V and J calls and clone size; the DNA was used to work out D and trimming. The sample table lists 120,000 or so clones, just over 90% of them with a count of one. Roughly 7.8% of the sample is taken by the ten largest.

The sample consisted of peripheral blood, taken on day 0 of AZD1222 vaccination. This TCR derives from an adult in good health. The chain was built from TRBV5-1 and TRBJ2-7, with 7 central nucleotides matching TRBD1. The DNA reads as follows: TGCGCCAGCAGCGAATTACCGGGACAGCAATACGAGCAGTACTTC. This sequence encodes CASSELPGQQYEQYF.